Described below is a single T cell receptor (beta chain) sequence and its context. CDR1 and CDR2 from the germline V gene are MDHEN and SYDVKM. V lost 2 bases to trimming and J lost 5 bases, with 12 bases between them. The CDR3 runs 15 residues. The data belong to a study of blood T cell repertoires in COVID-19. Study summary: The United States, Italy and Spain supplied acute and convalescent COVID-19 samples. From T cells, B-cell-depleted T cells, or PBMCs came the material, which was cDNA or gDNA.

As handled by the study authors: The authors estimated nucleated cell counts from reference gene primer amplification. Libraries were prepared by immunoSEQ multiplex PCR; TCRdb keeps only in-frame clonotypes and omits some of them. The V and J calls and clone size are taken from that table; D and trimming were inferred from the DNA. The sample consists of around 190,000 clones, more than 75% of them appearing once. V gene TRBV28 combines with J gene TRBJ2-2; a possible D gene is TRBD2 (6 bases). Sequenced: peripheral blood. The clonotype originates from a human donor in a cohort sampled during active COVID-19. CDR3 coding DNA: TGTGCCAGCAGTTTAGGTCCGGAGGGGACCGGGGAGCTGTTTTTT. Its translation is CASSLGPEGTGELFF.